This T cell receptor (beta chain) was sequenced for a study of shared clonotypes between healthy human individuals. Whole-study findings and limits: Rarefaction revealed incomplete sorted-subset sequencing despite large depth.

Worth noting for this clone: Its matching antigen is unknown. Other nucleotide sequences in the sample specify the same CDR3.

This table comes from immunoSEQ multiplex PCR, and its TCRdb copy is limited to in-frame clones, with some not included. The table records about 580,000 clones, roughly 98% of them present only once. This CDR3 is built from 11 residues. CDR1 and CDR2 from the germline V gene are DFQATT and SNEGSKA (reference sequence). Trimming took off 2 bases at V and 6 bases at J, with 5 bases between the two ends. Terminally differentiated effector memory CD45RA+ cells were excluded from the naive CD8 cells, which were CD45RO-negative and positively selected for CCR7. The rearrangement uses TRBV20-1 and TRBJ2-1; D is unclear. This clonotype was sampled from a man under 40 in good health. The sequenced sample consisted of naive CD8+ T cells sorted from blood. The DNA of the CDR3 is TGCAGTGCTAGATACGGCAATGAGCAGTTCTTC. Its protein product is CSARYGNEQFF.